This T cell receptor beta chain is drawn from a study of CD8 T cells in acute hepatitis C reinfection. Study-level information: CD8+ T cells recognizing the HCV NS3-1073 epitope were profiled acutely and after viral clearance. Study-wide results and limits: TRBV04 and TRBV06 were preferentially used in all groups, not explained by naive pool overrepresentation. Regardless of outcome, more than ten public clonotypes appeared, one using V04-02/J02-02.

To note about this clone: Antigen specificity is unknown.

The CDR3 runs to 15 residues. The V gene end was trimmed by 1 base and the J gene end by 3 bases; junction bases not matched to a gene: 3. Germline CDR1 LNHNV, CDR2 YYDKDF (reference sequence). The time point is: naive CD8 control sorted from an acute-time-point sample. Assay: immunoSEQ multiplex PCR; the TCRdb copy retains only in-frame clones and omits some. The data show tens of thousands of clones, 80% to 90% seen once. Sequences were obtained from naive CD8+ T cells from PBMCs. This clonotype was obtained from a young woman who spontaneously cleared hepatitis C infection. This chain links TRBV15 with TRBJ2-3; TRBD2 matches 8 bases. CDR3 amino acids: CATSRASGSTDTQYF. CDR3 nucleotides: TGTGCCACCAGCAGAGCCAGCGGGAGTACAGATACGCAGTATTTT.